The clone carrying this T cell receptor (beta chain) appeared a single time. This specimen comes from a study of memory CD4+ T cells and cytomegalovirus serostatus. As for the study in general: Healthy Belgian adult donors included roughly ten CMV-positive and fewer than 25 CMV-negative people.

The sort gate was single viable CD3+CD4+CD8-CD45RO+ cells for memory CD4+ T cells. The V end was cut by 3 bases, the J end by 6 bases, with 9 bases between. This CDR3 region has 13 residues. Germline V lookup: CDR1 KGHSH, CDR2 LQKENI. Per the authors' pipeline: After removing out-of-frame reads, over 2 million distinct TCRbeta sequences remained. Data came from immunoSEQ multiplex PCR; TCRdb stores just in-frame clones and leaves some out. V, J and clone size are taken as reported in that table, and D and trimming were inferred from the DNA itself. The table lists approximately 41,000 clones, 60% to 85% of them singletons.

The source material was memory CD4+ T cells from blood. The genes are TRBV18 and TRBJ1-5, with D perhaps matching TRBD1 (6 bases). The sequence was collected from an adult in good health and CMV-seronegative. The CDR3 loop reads CASSPGQRQPQHF. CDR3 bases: TGTGCCAGCTCACCTGGACAGCGTCAGCCCCAGCATTTT. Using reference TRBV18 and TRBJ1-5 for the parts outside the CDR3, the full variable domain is NAGVMQNPRHLVRRRGQEARLRCSPMKGHSHVYWYRQLPEEGLKFMVYLQKENIIDESGMPKERFSAEFPKEGPSILRIQQVVRGDSAAYFCASSPGQRQPQHFGDGTRLSIL.